This TCR beta chain was found in a study of Graves' ophthalmopathy and Graves' hyperthyroidism. Beta-chain TCR CDR3 regions were amplified from RNA transcripts. The authors performed first-round RT-PCR with HTBI primers and then a second-round multiplex PCR. Each CDR3 protein is one row after TCRdb ran MiXCR on the multiplex PCR reads. The sample lists 650,000 to 900,000 distinct CDR3 sequences; roughly two fifths were seen once. Findings of the study overall: The majority of expanded thyroid clonotypes above 0.001 frequency also occurred in blood. Ophthalmopathy was separated from stable hyperthyroidism by a 13-signature model with over 85% sensitivity and over 70% specificity. Predictions made by the model for ophthalmopathy progression reached under 71% sensitivity and almost 75% specificity.

The sample holds many counts of this clonotype. Its specificity is unknown. This CDR3 comprises 12 residues. The V and J ends lost 3 bases and 9 bases respectively, with 12 bases between them. Per germline, CDR1 LNHNV and CDR2 YYDKDF (reference sequence). The sequence came from an adult man with Graves' ophthalmopathy. Sequenced material: peripheral blood. This chain joins TRBV15 and TRBJ2-7; D is unclear. This CDR3 reads CATSRETGGQYF. CDR3 nucleotides: TGTGCCACCAGCAGGGAGACCGGCGGGCAGTACTTC.